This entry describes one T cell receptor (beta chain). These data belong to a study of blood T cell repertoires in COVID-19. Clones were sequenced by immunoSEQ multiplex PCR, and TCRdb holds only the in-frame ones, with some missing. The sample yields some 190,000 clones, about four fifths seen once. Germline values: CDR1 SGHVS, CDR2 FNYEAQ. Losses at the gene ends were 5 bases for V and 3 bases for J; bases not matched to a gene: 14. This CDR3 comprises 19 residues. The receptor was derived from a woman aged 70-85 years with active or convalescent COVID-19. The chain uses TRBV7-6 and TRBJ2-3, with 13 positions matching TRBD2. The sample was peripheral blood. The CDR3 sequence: CASSELAGTSGTGTDTQYF. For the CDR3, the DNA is TGTGCCAGCAGCGAACTAGCCGGGACTAGCGGGACAGGGACAGATACGCAGTATTTT.